This T cell receptor beta chain is from a study of T cell changes during pregnancy in multiple sclerosis. Clones were sequenced by immunoSEQ multiplex PCR, and TCRdb holds only the in-frame ones, with some missing. The sample has about 49,000 clones; about 90% are singletons. This clone showed up just once. Germline CDR1 is MDHEN and CDR2 is SYDVKM. The CDR3 runs to 15 residues. The ends lost 6 bases at V and 0 bases at J; junction bases unmatched: 7. The receptor was derived from a female donor in good health, enrolled as a control in a pregnancy study. The sample in question was peripheral blood, obtained after pregnancy. V usage is TRBV28 and J usage is TRBJ2-7; 8 bases fit TRBD2. CDR3 coding DNA: TGTGCCAGCAGCCCGGGGGGGGCCCTCTCCTACGAGCAGTACTTC. Amino acids: CASSPGGALSYEQYF.